A single sample is the source of the 13 T cell receptor beta chains below, sequenced in a study of beta chain features in type 1 diabetes. Sequencing targeted expressed TCRB transcripts, as all isolated RNA had been reverse transcribed. The repertoire was sequenced with immunoSEQ multiplex PCR; TCRdb's copy has only in-frame clones and lacks some. In the table there are roughly 370,000 clones, approximately 13% of which are singletons. The sample was naive CD4+ T cells from blood. These receptors were obtained from a man aged 25-45 years in good health.

This clone was seen more than once but under ten times. The junction differs from germline at one of its ends, possibly a read error. This sequence joins TRBV10-3 and TRBJ2-2; D unclear. The CDR3 contains 14 residues. CDR1 and CDR2 (germline): ENHRY, SYGVKD. The CDR3 here is CAIRESQVGGELFF. DNA for the CDR3: TGTGCCATCAGAGAGTCCCAGGTTGGCGGGGAGCTGTTTTTT.

This clone has only a few counts. CDR3 coding DNA: TGTGCCAGCAGCAAAGTACTAGCGGGATCCTCTGGGGCCAACGTCCTGACTTTC. Its protein is CASSKVLAGSSGANVLTF. The rearrangement joins TRBV21-1 to TRBJ2-6; TRBD2, the D gene given by the table, was not confirmed from the DNA. TRBV21-1 is assigned pseudogene status. CDR3 length equals 18 residues.

The chain couples TRBV20-1 to TRBJ2-3, with D unclear. This CDR3 spans 11 amino acids. V was pared by 7 bases and J by 2 bases, with 7 bases between. CDR1 is DFQATT, CDR2 SNEGSKA, per germline (reference sequence). CDR3 nucleotide sequence: TGCAGTGTATTCACCACAGATACGCAGTATTTT. As protein: CSVFTTDTQYF.

The chain combines TRBV30 with TRBJ1-2; a weak D match, TRBD1 (6 bases). The CDR3 totals 13 residues. The germline CDR1 and CDR2 sequences are GTSNPN and SVGIG (reference sequence). Trimming shortened V by 5 bases and J by 2 bases, and 12 bases separated the two germline ends. The CDR3 nucleotides are TGTGCCTGGCGAGAGGGGGAGAACTATGGCTACACCTTC. This encodes CAWREGENYGYTF.

The chain is built from TRBV4-3 and TRBJ1-5; 7 nucleotides match TRBD1. Germline V gene data show CDR1 as LGHNA and CDR2 as YSLEER. The ends lost 0 bases at V and 2 bases at J; junction bases unmatched: 4. This CDR3 has 16 residues. The CDR3 nucleotides are TGCGCCAGCAGCCAAGATGTAGGGACAGGCAATCAGCCCCAGCATTTT. Encoded protein: CASSQDVGTGNQPQHF.

This chain links TRBV29-1 with TRBJ2-1; no firm D call. The V end was cut by 0 bases, the J end by 2 bases, with 14 bases between. The CDR3 has 16 amino acids. In germline, CDR1 is SQVTM, CDR2 ANQGSEA. The CDR3 bases are TGCAGCGTTGAAGATCTGGCGGCGTTCACCTACAATGAGCAGTTCTTC. Protein product: CSVEDLAAFTYNEQFF.

This clone was counted a few times. The chain carries TRBV27 and TRBJ2-7; tentative D call: TRBD1 (5 bases). The germline gives CDR1 MNHEY, CDR2 SMNVEV (reference sequence). The ends were cut back, 2 bases at V and 0 bases at J, with 8 bases in the middle. This CDR3 has 14 residues. In DNA form, the CDR3 reads TGTGCCAGCAGTTTACAAACAGGCTCCTACGAGCAGTACGTC. It translates to CASSLQTGSYEQYV.

This clone was counted only a few times. The V and J genes are TRBV7-2 and TRBJ2-7; possibly TRBD1 or TRBD2 for D (6 bases each). Deletions cut 5 bases from V and 0 bases from J, with 17 bases between. The germline CDR1 and CDR2 sequences are SGHTA and FQGNSA. This CDR3 spans 16 amino acids. This CDR3 reads CASSPSRDTISYEQYF. CDR3 nucleotide sequence: TGTGCCAGCAGCCCCTCGCGGGACACGATCTCCTACGAGCAGTACTTC.

This clone was found a few times. The chain combines TRBV6-1 with TRBJ1-1; possibly TRBD1 for D (5 bases). Germline lookup yields CDR1 MNHNS and CDR2 SASEGT. This CDR3 contains 13 residues. V lost 4 bases and J 1 base, leaving 7 bases between the germline ends. The CDR3 loop reads CASSVTGNTEAFF. DNA for the CDR3: TGTGCCAGCAGTGTTACAGGGAACACTGAAGCTTTCTTT.

The sample holds a few counts of this clone. The genes are TRBV6-1 and TRBJ2-3; the match to TRBD2 covers 9 bases. The CDR3 covers 14 residues. Per germline, CDR1 MNHNS and CDR2 SASEGT. The V and J ends lost 10 bases and 0 bases, in that order; junction bases with no gene match: 5. The CDR3 spells CATQTSGSTDTQYF. The CDR3 DNA reads TGTGCCACCCAGACTAGCGGTAGCACAGATACGCAGTATTTT.

This clone has a handful of counts. The gene calls are TRBV9 and TRBJ1-3; D gene unclear. The V and J ends lost 2 bases and 0 bases respectively, with 12 bases between them. CDR3 length: 16 residues. Germline values: CDR1 SGDLS, CDR2 YYNGEE. In DNA, the CDR3 is TGTGCCAGCAGCGTCCAAGAGGCCACCTCTGGAAACACCATATATTTT. Its protein is CASSVQEATSGNTIYF.

The CDR3 is CASSPWGLASTDTQYF. Written as DNA, the CDR3 is TGTGCCAGCAGCCCATGGGGACTAGCAAGCACAGATACGCAGTATTTT. The chain uses TRBV7-3 and TRBJ2-3, with 9 bases aligning to TRBD2. The germline CDR1 and CDR2 sequences are SGHTA and FQGTGA. The CDR3 contains 16 residues. Trimming cost V 5 bases and J 0 bases; bases outside gene matches: 6.

This clone has a handful of counts. The chain carries TRBV4-3 and TRBJ2-7; D may correspond to TRBD1 or TRBD2 (5 bases each). V was pared by 0 bases and J by 3 bases, with 12 bases between. The CDR3 totals 15 residues. From germline, CDR1 is LGHNA and CDR2 YSLEER. Here the CDR3 DNA reads TGCGCCAGCAGCCAAGATGGTGGGGGATTCTACGAGCAGTACTTC. This gives the protein CASSQDGGGFYEQYF.